This T cell receptor (beta chain) was sequenced for a study of cytomegalovirus exposure and HLA in healthy donors (dated by TCRdb to 2015 to 2018). Concerning the study at large: According to an earlier analysis of several hundred of the donors, some 180 million T cells yielded 100 million or so unique TCR beta sequences and about 280 Gb of sequence data. A later genetic analysis used genome-wide SNP genotypes for about 65% of the 666 donors, treating that subset as a discovery cohort. Class I and class II HLA loci were covered by the typing at four-digit resolution. Among over 350 genotyped donors of the cohort, an average of 235,054 unique TCR beta nucleotide sequences were sequenced per donor, about a sixth of them non-productive. The genetic ancestry cluster associated with self-reported Caucasian donors included 81% of the roughly 400 genotyped donors. The study combined high-throughput TCR immunosequencing, statistical association of individual TCRs with disease status, and machine learning to predict cytomegalovirus infection status. The study used immunosequencing to profile the T cell repertoires of 670 or so subjects and linked those repertoires to cytomegalovirus serostatus. The later analysis used no new phenotypic data to find candidate immune exposures, relying instead on TCR beta sequences and their occurrence across donors. Along with the approximately 700-subject first cohort, a separate validation cohort of some 130 different subjects was used. The number of donors typed differed by locus, with about 629-640 for A, B, C, DRB1 and DQB1, approximately 500 for DQA1, 600 to 610 for DPA1, and some 470 for DPB1. An early release that covered around 590 HLA-typed donors contained approximately 300 gigabases of sequencing data and 70 million to 100 million unique TCR sequences. Roughly 5 DR-DQ haplotypes were handled as single units for association and clustering, since linkage in the cohort was strong. In a later analysis, previously published TCR beta repertoires from 550 to 700 donors were re-analyzed and high-resolution HLA genotyping was added so that TCR occurrence patterns could be studied. Every discovery cohort repertoire had been produced on one sequencing platform. The study aimed to test whether signatures of past pathogen exposure could be identified by cataloging public T cell receptors. Donor age, sex, ethnicity and CMV serostatus were collected together with the repertoire data. In an earlier analysis of about 590 of the donors, high-throughput TCR beta sequencing was used to judge whether each TCR beta V gene segment behaved as functional or pseudogenic. The study at large found these results: Because the 87-base-pair reads could not distinguish some IMGT-functional V segments, including TRBV6-2 and TRBV6-3, those segments were excluded. An association between a missense DCLRE1C variant and V-gene and J-gene trimming of TCR beta chains was found in a later genetic analysis and replicated in an independent cohort. A later genetic analysis reported fewer N-insertions in productive TCRs among donors in an Asian-associated ancestry cluster than the roughly 640-donor mean. It was suggested by the authors that the approach could potentially be generalized to other disease states and immunological phenotypes. The presence/absence analyses assumed that sequencing depth was roughly uniform across donors, and that assumption may not be true. Across donors, most TCR sequences were observed very rarely, whereas some public TCRs were present in many individuals. A later analysis found that TCR association rates varied across HLA loci, with DRB1 alleles showing the most associated TCRs and HLA-C alleles the fewest. Because counts were too low, under 20 rarely observed V segments, including chromosome 9 orphons, were left out of the earlier analysis of about 620 of the donors. A further reported finding was that TCR beta sequences accurately predicted the HLA-A and HLA-B alleles for most subjects in the first cohort. Several of the top co-occurrence clusters appeared to be linked to parvovirus B19, influenza, CMV and Epstein-Barr virus, according to a later analysis. The classifier was reported to diagnose cytomegalovirus status with high specificity and sensitivity in both the original cohort and the validation cohort. An earlier analysis of approximately 540 of the donors showed that most TCR beta V segments appeared in productive rearrangements either about 87% or about 30% of the time, which broadly matched IMGT annotations. When HLA alleles, especially DR and DQ, strongly co-occurred, attributing TCR associations to individual alleles was difficult. Three of the identified cytomegalovirus-associated TCR beta chains were confirmed in vitro to be specific for cytomegalovirus antigens. Specific HLA alleles were associated with roughly 16,000 TCR beta sequences at a false discovery rate of 0.05 in a later analysis. In the study, some 180 TCR beta chains were listed as associated with cytomegalovirus. The cohort was sequenced for TCR beta chains only, and without alpha or paired-chain data the features that could be detected were limited. Because HLA typing was missing for some donors at each locus, association tests included only the typed subset. Immune exposure information for the cohort was limited to CMV serostatus. In a later analysis, most CMV-associated TCR beta chains were found to appear HLA-restricted, with HLA associations seemingly driven largely by CMV exposure. A later analysis found that HLA-associated TCR beta chains were more clonally expanded and had lower generation probabilities than equally common non-associated chains. A cluster of highly shared sequence variants was judged likely to represent a technical artifact of the sequencing pipeline. Linkage disequilibrium might explain the correlated functional status among segregating V segments, but an unknown experimental factor could not be excluded.

The cohort was made up of approximately 700 healthy bone marrow donors. At the time of sampling, every cohort member was nominally healthy, though immune exposures that went unrecorded were likely present. The donor was CMV seronegative and belonged to the group of 352 seronegative cohort members. Every donor gave a peripheral blood sample, and the peripheral blood mononuclear cells from that sample were used for TCR beta sequencing. Genomic DNA extraction from the blood cell samples was performed with the Qiagen DNeasy Blood Extraction Kit. About this clone: Its antigen is still unknown. Base quality data are lacking; no much larger clone is found one base away.

The germline V gene supplies CDR1 SGHRS and CDR2 YFSETQ. Deletion took 4 bases off V and 2 bases off J, with a span of 10 bases between the germline ends. From the cysteine up to the phenylalanine, the CDR3 has a length of 13 residues. Left in the record is the CDR3 DNA by itself, 39 bases read in frame from the first base. The library was produced with the immunoSEQ multiplex PCR assay. The multiplex PCR relied on a mix of 60 forward primers for TCR Vbeta segments and 13 reverse primers for TCR Jbeta segments. Amplification of the CDR3 region of rearranged TCR beta genes was performed with a multiplex PCR assay on genomic DNA. The amplified TCR beta libraries were sequenced on the Illumina HiSeq System as 87-base-pair reads. In the original analysis: Across the 640 or so repertoires, a later analysis counted tens of millions of unique TCR beta chains, around 11 million of which were shared by at least two donors. A nearest-neighbor algorithm error-corrected the raw reads and collapsed the reads into unique sequences, merging closely related sequences to remove PCR and sequencing errors. CDR3 sequences were aligned to IMGT reference sequences to assign V, D and J gene segments. For a sequence to be retained, a match of at least six nucleotides was required to both a V gene segment and a J gene segment. Rearrangements were classified as productive when the CDR3 lacked stop codons and remained in frame with V and J, and all other rearrangements were classified as non-productive. Following IMGT convention, CDR3 was defined as the stretch from the second conserved V-encoded cysteine up to the conserved J-encoded phenylalanine. In an earlier analysis of approximately 500 of the donors, sequences lacking an unambiguous match to a single V gene segment were excluded. In an earlier analysis of some 590 of the donors, a V segment was called functional when productive rearrangements were above 56.7%, and segregating when the standard deviation between donors exceeded 5%. A statistical classification framework was built to diagnose cytomegalovirus status from the catalog of TCR beta chain sequences. In a later analysis, V and J genes were assigned by comparing TCR nucleotide sequences against IMGT/GENE-DB human TR gene sequences. Using the TCRdist pipeline, a later analysis assigned CDR3 sequences along with most-parsimonious VDJ recombination scenarios. In a later analysis, each TCR beta chain was defined by its CDR3 amino acid sequence together with its V-gene family, and reads lacking a unique V-gene family were excluded. To address suspected cross-contamination and a sequencing artifact, a later analysis removed a few hundred highly shared, low-generation-probability nucleotide sequences. In a later analysis, a clonal expansion index was calculated for each public chain from normalized within-repertoire ranks of inferred template counts. Generation probabilities in a later analysis came from a VDJ recombination model fitted to out-of-frame rearrangements, and those results were checked against IGoR. Hypergeometric tests were used in a later analysis to score TCR-TCR, TCR-HLA and TCR-CMV co-occurrence, with a repertoire-size bias correction applied to the TCR pairs. To estimate false discovery rates, a later analysis permuted the HLA or CMV assignments 20 times. In a later analysis, co-occurring TCRs were grouped using DBSCAN, and TCRdist sequence similarity was added for clustering within HLA-allele-positive subsets. Co-occurrence clustering excluded repertoires with fewer than 30,000 or more than 120,000 public chains, plus five with anomalous nucleotide sharing. TCRdb mirrors the immuneACCESS table, restricted to in-frame sequences. Some clones are absent from its copies; in checked studies, under half trace to an unresolved V gene, and the reason for the others is unknown. That table is the source of V, J and clone size, and D and trimming were worked out from the DNA. Across this sample there are 110,000 or so clones, with around 72% seen only once. The ten largest clones take up roughly 1.9% of the sample.

Sample: PBMCs. This clonotype was obtained from a man younger than 40 in good health and CMV-seronegative. The rearrangement combines TRBV5-1 with TRBJ2-7, with the D gene not confidently named. The base sequence is TGCGCCAGCAGCCGGTCCCAGGCCTACGAGCAGTACTTC. The encoded protein is CASSRSQAYEQYF. Beyond the CDR3, the reference TRBV5-1 and TRBJ2-7 genes provide the residues; the full variable domain reads: KAGVTQTPRYLIKTRGQQVTLSCSPISGHRSVSWYQQTPGQGLQFLFEYFSETQRNKGNFPGRFSGRQFSNSRSEMNVSTLELGDSALYLCASSRSQAYEQYFGPGTRLTVT.